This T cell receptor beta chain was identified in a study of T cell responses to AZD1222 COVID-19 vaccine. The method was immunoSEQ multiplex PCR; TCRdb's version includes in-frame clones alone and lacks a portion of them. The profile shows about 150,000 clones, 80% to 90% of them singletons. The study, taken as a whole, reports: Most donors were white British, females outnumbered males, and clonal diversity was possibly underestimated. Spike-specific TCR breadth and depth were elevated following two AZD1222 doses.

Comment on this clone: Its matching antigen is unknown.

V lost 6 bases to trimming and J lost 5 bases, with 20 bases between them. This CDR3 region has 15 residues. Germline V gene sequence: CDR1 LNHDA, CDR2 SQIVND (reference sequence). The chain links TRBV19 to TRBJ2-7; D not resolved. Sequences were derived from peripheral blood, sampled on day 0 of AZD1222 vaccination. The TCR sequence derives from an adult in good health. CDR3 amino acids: CASRMSETTTNEQYF. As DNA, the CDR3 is TGTGCCAGTAGAATGAGCGAAACAACCACCAACGAGCAGTACTTC. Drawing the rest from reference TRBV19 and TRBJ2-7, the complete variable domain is DGGITQSPKYLFRKEGQNVTLSCEQNLNHDAMYWYRQDPGQGLRLIYYSQIVNDFQKGDIAEGYSVSREKKESFPLTVTSAQKNPTAFYLCASRMSETTTNEQYFGPGTRLTVT.